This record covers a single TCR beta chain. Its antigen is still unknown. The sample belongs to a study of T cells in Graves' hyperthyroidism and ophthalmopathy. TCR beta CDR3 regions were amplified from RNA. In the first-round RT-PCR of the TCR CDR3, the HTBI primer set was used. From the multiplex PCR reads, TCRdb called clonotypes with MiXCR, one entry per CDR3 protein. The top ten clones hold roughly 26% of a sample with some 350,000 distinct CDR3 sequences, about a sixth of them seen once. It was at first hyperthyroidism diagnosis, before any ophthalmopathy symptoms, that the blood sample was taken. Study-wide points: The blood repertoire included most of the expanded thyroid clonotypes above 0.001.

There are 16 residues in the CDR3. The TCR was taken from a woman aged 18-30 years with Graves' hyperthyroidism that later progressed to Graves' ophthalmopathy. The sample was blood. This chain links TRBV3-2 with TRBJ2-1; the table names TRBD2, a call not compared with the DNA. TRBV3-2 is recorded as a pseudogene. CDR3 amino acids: CASSPPGLAGPNEQFF. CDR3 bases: TGTGCCAGCAGCCCTCCGGGACTAGCGGGGCCCAATGAGCAGTTCTTC.